This TCR beta chain is from a study of vaccination effects on CD4 cells after COVID-19. Turning to the study itself: Post-vaccine specimens were collected at a median of 72 days following the second dose. Study results and limitations: A shortage of convalescent patients and an absence of early post-infection timepoints characterized the study.

Viral peptide pools were used in the ViraFEST assay to expand antigen-specific CD4+ T cells, and sequencing came afterward. Culturing for roughly 9 days preceded CD4+ T cell isolation. Either the BNT162b2 or mRNA-1273 vaccine was given to participants in two doses. V was clipped by 6 bases and J by 2 bases, with 11 bases between them. The CDR3 spans 14 residues. Germline V gene lookup returns CDR1 LNHDA and CDR2 SQIVND (reference sequence). As concerns this clone: Antigen: not known.

Data came from immunoSEQ multiplex PCR; TCRdb stores just in-frame clones and leaves some out. The sample contains tens of thousands of clones, roughly 81% of which appear only once. The sequence derives from a human donor who received a COVID-19 vaccine. V usage is TRBV19 and J usage is TRBJ1-3, with D possibly TRBD1 on 5 matching bases. The input for sequencing was CD4+ T cells from PBMCs cultured with HCoV-229E spike peptides, taken after COVID-19 vaccination. DNA for the CDR3: TGTGCCAGTAGGCCTGGGGCTGCTGGAAACACCATATATTTT. It specifies CASRPGAAGNTIYF.